This T cell receptor (beta chain) originates from a study of blood T cell repertoires in COVID-19. Trimming shortened V by 4 bases and J by 5 bases, and 11 bases separated the two germline ends. The CDR3 is 13 residues long. Germline values: CDR1 GTSNPN, CDR2 SVGIG (reference sequence). Libraries were prepared by immunoSEQ multiplex PCR; TCRdb keeps only in-frame clonotypes and omits some of them. In the table there are roughly 49,000 clones, 90% to 95% of which are singletons. The receptor comes from an elderly woman with acute or convalescent COVID-19. Sequencing was performed on peripheral blood. The rearrangement joins TRBV30 to TRBJ2-2; D is perhaps TRBD1 (5 bases). The CDR3 nucleotides read TGTGCCTGGATGCAGGGTCGTACCGGGGAGCTGTTTTTT. This codes for CAWMQGRTGELFF.